The source of this TCR beta chain is a study of blood T cell repertoires in COVID-19 (dated by TCRdb to 2018 to 2020). For the study in its entirety: Samples covering the acute and convalescent phases of COVID-19 were provided by collaborators in the United States, Italy and Spain. Samples came from the ongoing ImmuneRACE study (first 160 participants) plus 1,254 subjects from 6 global collaborators. The prospective study material was composed of cDNA or gDNA derived from T cells, B-cell-depleted T cells, or PBMCs. Where available, HLA class I and class II types were obtained from metadata supplied by the sample provider rather than from assay-based typing. The repertoires were made available in a free public database intended to serve as a resource for research on the immune response to SARS-CoV-2. Deeply sampled blood TCRbeta repertoires from subjects exposed to, actively infected with, or recovered from COVID-19 were included in the dataset. Sample metadata almost always included a de-identified subject ID, COVID-19 status, age in years and sex.

TCRbeta CDR3 regions were amplified from genomic DNA by means of the immunoSEQ Assay, a bias-controlled multiplex PCR. As for the authors' bioinformatics: The number of nucleated cells in each sample was estimated by amplification of reference gene primers within the assay. Sequence reads were collapsed and filtered to measure the absolute abundance of every unique TCRbeta CDR3 rearrangement. For each sample, productive Simpson clonality was calculated as the square root of Simpson's diversity index over productive rearrangements. The source is immuneACCESS, and TCRdb retained only in-frame sequences with V and J called. Part of the clones is not carried over; for the studies checked, unresolved V genes explain less than half of this, and the remainder is unexplained. Clone size and V and J calls were adopted from that table, with D and trimming inferred from the DNA. This sample has about 200,000 clones in its table, and about 89% of those were observed once. The ten largest account for approximately 8.2% of the sample.

The investigation overall reported the following: The amount of clinical and demographic metadata varied by source and participant and was provided uncurated.

As concerns this clone: Its antigen is still unknown. No quality values exist for individual bases; no much larger clone is one base distant. The same CDR3 arises from other DNA sequences in this sample as well.

Participants in the prospective study were enrolled through a virtual design, were aged roughly 18 to 100 years, and lived in under 25 United States geographic areas. Cohort assignment in the prospective study relied on participant-reported clinical history from a screening survey and a study questionnaire. Recovered participants in ImmuneRACE Cohort 3 were defined as having two consecutive negative NP/OP PCR tests, clearance from a healthcare professional, or resolution of symptoms. Mobile phlebotomists in the prospective study collected whole blood, serum and a nasopharyngeal or oropharyngeal swab from every participant. Participants in the prospective study had the option to provide additional blood draws and questionnaires over an approximately 2-month period. Prospective study blood samples were shipped either frozen or at room temperature before DNA extraction. The source is a woman aged 18-29 years who had recovered from COVID-19. The sample was PBMCs or T cells enriched from blood (not recorded which).

The DNA sequence is TGTGCCAGCAGTTTTGGCAGGGGCTATGGCTACACCTTC. Translated, it reads CASSFGRGYGYTF. Recombination joined TRBV28 with TRBJ1-2; perhaps TRBD1 is the D gene, with 6 bases matching. The CDR3 sequence holds 13 residues, the cysteine and phenylalanine included. CDR3 DNA is the only sequence kept; it has 39 bases, read in frame from the first base. The junction shows trimming of 3 bases on V and 4 bases on J, plus 9 bases between the germline ends. The germline V gene supplies CDR1 MDHEN and CDR2 SYDVKM.